The TCR beta chain under discussion was sequenced for a study of T cells after yellow fever vaccination. TCRdb redid the calling of the 5' RACE reads with MiXCR, one entry per CDR3 protein. This sample has 450,000 to 650,000 distinct CDR3 sequences, with about 13% found just once. The CDR3 contains 15 residues. Trimming left V 6 bases short and J 8 bases short, with 17 bases between. The germline V gene has CDR1 MNHNS and CDR2 SASEGT. Sequences were derived from PBMCs, sampled on the day of the yellow fever booster vaccination. The gene calls are TRBV6-1 and TRBJ1-6; D perhaps matches TRBD1 (5 bases). The clonotype originates from a man in his thirties or forties who received the YFV17D yellow fever vaccine. The CDR3 spells CASSQSIGVHSPLHF. The CDR3 DNA is TGTGCCAGCAGCCAATCCATAGGGGTGCATTCACCCCTCCACTTT.